These T cell receptor beta chains were read from a single sample in a study of post-analysis software for immune sequencing data. TCRdb re-called the PCR reads with MiXCR, one entry per CDR3 protein. This table holds hundreds of thousands of distinct CDR3 sequences, 55% to 60% found once. Sequenced: blood. All receptors derive from a girl aged 2 to 9 with multiple sclerosis. CDR3s include the opening cysteine and the closing phenylalanine or tryptophan. The D gene is left open where the match is weak. The size entry is marked missing in some rows and otherwise reads once, few, many or a size class.

abundance,d_gene,len,j_gene,v_gene,CDR3nt,CDR3aa
-,-,15,TRBJ2-1,TRBV4-1,TGCGCCAGCAGCCAACCTTTCGGAGGGAGCAATGAGCAGTTCTTC,CASSQPFGGSNEQFF
many,-,15,TRBJ2-6,TRBV10-3,TGTGCCATCAGTGAGTCGGGCTCTGGGGCCAACGTCCTGACTTTC,CAISESGSGANVLTF
few,TRBD1,14,TRBJ1-1,TRBV12-3/TRBV12-4,TGTGCCAGCAGCTTCACAGGGGTGAACACTGAAGCTTTCTTT,CASSFTGVNTEAFF
-,-,17,TRBJ2-1,TRBV7-2,TGTGCCAGCAGCTTAGTCGATTCGCGGGCCGTCTACAATGAGCAGTTCTTC,CASSLVDSRAVYNEQFF
-,TRBD2,16,TRBJ2-7,TRBV4-1,TGCGCCAGCAGCCAACCTCGGACTAGCGGTACCTACGAGCAGTACTTC,CASSQPRTSGTYEQYF
few,-,13,TRBJ2-5,TRBV7-2,TGTGCCAGCAGCTTAAGTTTCCGGGAGACCCAGTACTTC,CASSLSFRETQYF
few,-,14,TRBJ1-1,TRBV7-2,TGTGCCAGCAGCCCACCCTGGAGGAACACTGAAGCTTTCTTT,CASSPPWRNTEAFF
-,TRBD1,16,TRBJ2-1,TRBV14,TGTGCCAGCAGCCAAAGAGGGGGCGATCCCTACAATGAGCAGTTCTTC,CASSQRGGDPYNEQFF
-,-,12,TRBJ1-2,TRBV29-1,TGCAGCGTTTCTACAGTAGGTCTTGGCTACACCTTC,CSVSTVGLGYTF
-,-,14,TRBJ1-4,TRBV6-1,TGTGCCAGCAGTGAACGCGTAGTGAATGAAAAACTGTTTTTT,CASSERVVNEKLFF
few,-,13,TRBJ2-1,TRBV19,TGTGCCAGTAGTATCCGGGATGGCAATGAGCAGTTCTTC,CASSIRDGNEQFF
-,TRBD1,19,TRBJ2-5,TRBV12-3/TRBV12-4,TGTGCCAGCAGCCCTCCGGGACAGGGGTTTTTTGGGACCCAAGAGACCCAGTACTTC,CASSPPGQGFFGTQETQYF
-,TRBD2,15,TRBJ2-3,TRBV5-1,TGCGCCAGCAGCATAGGACTAGCGACCACAGATACGCAGTATTTT,CASSIGLATTDTQYF
-,-,14,TRBJ2-1,TRBV5-5,TGTGCCAGCAGCGAGATAGAAGGAAACAATGAGCAGTTCTTC,CASSEIEGNNEQFF
-,-,16,TRBJ1-6,TRBV15,TGTGCCACCAGCAGAGGAGGAAGGACATCAAATTCACCCCTCCACTTT,CATSRGGRTSNSPLHF
-,TRBD1,15,TRBJ2-5,TRBV28,TGTGCCAGCATGACTTGGACAGGGGGCCAAGAGACCCAGTACTTC,CASMTWTGGQETQYF
few,-,16,TRBJ2-1,TRBV29-1,TGCAGCGTTGAAAGGCCGGGCGGGGTCTCCTACAATGAGCAGTTCTTC,CSVERPGGVSYNEQFF
-,TRBD2,13,TRBJ2-1,TRBV29-1,TGCAGCGTTGAACTAGCGGGAAGGGATGAGCAGTTCTTC,CSVELAGRDEQFF
few,TRBD2,17,TRBJ2-3,TRBV27,TGTGCCAGCAGACCTAGAACCGGGACTAGCGGAAGAGATACGCAGTATTTT,CASRPRTGTSGRDTQYF
few,-,17,TRBJ2-2,TRBV20-1,TGCAGTGCTAGGCAGACTAGTAAGATCTTGAACACCGGGGAGCTGTTTTTT,CSARQTSKILNTGELFF
few,-,15,TRBJ2-3,TRBV11-3,TGTGCCAGCAGCGAACGGGACATAGGCACAGATACGCAGTATTTT,CASSERDIGTDTQYF
-,-,15,TRBJ1-1,TRBV25-1,TGTGCCAGCAGTGAATCGGTGAATTCCGACACTGAAGCTTTCTTT,CASSESVNSDTEAFF
-,TRBD1,15,TRBJ2-7,TRBV6-6,TGTGCCAGCAGTTGGAACGGACAGGGATCGGGCGAGCAGTACTTC,CASSWNGQGSGEQYF
-,-,13,TRBJ1-2,TRBV6-2/TRBV6-3,TGTGCCAGCAGCCCGGGGATTGTCTATGGCTACACCTTC,CASSPGIVYGYTF
-,-,15,TRBJ1-2,TRBV20-1,TGCAGTGCGGAGGGTGTAACTCAAAGTAACTATGGCTACACCTTC,CSAEGVTQSNYGYTF
-,-,16,TRBJ2-3,TRBV10-3,TGTGCCATCAGTGATTCTCAGGGACTCCCTGCAGATACGCAGTATTTT,CAISDSQGLPADTQYF
-,-,14,TRBJ2-7,TRBV27,TGTGCCAGCAGTTTATTTGTCAGCACCTACGAGCAGTACTTC,CASSLFVSTYEQYF
-,TRBD2,16,TRBJ2-3,TRBV6-1,TGTGCCGGCGGAGCGGGGGGACTAGCGGACACAGATACGCAGTATTTT,CAGGAGGLADTDTQYF
-,TRBD2,15,TRBJ2-7,TRBV2,TGTGCCAGCAGTGGGTCCAGCGGGGGGGGCTACGAGCAGTACTTC,CASSGSSGGGYEQYF
-,-,12,TRBJ1-1,TRBV20-1,TGCAGTGCTAGAAAGGAGATCCCTGAAGCTTTCTTT,CSARKEIPEAFF
-,TRBD1,13,TRBJ1-1,TRBV20-1,TGCAGTGCTGGACAGGGGGCGAACACTGAAGCTTTCTTT,CSAGQGANTEAFF
-,TRBD2,16,TRBJ2-7,TRBV10-3,TGTGCCGTCAGTGGCCGACTAGCGGGAGGGTTCTACGAGCAGTACTTC,CAVSGRLAGGFYEQYF
-,-,15,TRBJ1-6,TRBV7-3,TGTGCCAGCAGCTTAGGGTCGTCAGGAAATTCACCCCTCCACTTT,CASSLGSSGNSPLHF
-,-,13,TRBJ2-1,TRBV4-2,TGTGCCAGCAGCCAGGGGGACGGCAATGAGCAGTTCTTC,CASSQGDGNEQFF
-,-,16,TRBJ2-1,TRBV7-9,TGTGCCAGCAGCTTAAGCAGTAGAGTAGCCTACAATGAGCAGTTCTTC,CASSLSSRVAYNEQFF
-,TRBD1,13,TRBJ1-1,TRBV29-1,TGCAGCGTTGGAACAGGGGGCGGCACTGAAGCTTTCTTT,CSVGTGGGTEAFF
few,-,14,TRBJ1-2,TRBV5-1,TGTGCCAGCAGCTTAGGAGGGCAGAACTATGGCTACACCTTC,CASSLGGQNYGYTF
-,-,13,TRBJ1-1,TRBV7-2,TGTGCCAGCAGTCACCACGGACGTTTTGAAGCTTTCTTT,CASSHHGRFEAFF
few,-,11,TRBJ2-1,TRBV20-1,TGCAGTGCTAGAAGGACTGACAGAGAGTTCTTC,CSARRTDREFF
few,-,14,TRBJ2-1,TRBV5-1,TGCGCCAGCAGCTTGGCTAGCGCGAACAATGAGCAGTTCTTC,CASSLASANNEQFF
-,-,11,TRBJ1-2,TRBV6-5,TGTGCCAGCAGTCCGGGGGTGTTCTACACCTTC,CASSPGVFYTF
once,-,15,TRBJ2-5,TRBV2,TGTGCCAGCAGTGAAGCGGCAACAAGTCAAGAGATCCAGTACTTC,CASSEAATSQEIQYF
-,TRBD2,17,TRBJ2-7,TRBV7-3,TGTGCCAGCAGCTTACGAACTAGCGGGATCGGTCGCGACGAGCAGTACTTC,CASSLRTSGIGRDEQYF
-,TRBD1,15,TRBJ2-5,TRBV20-1,TGCAGTGCTAGAGGTCAAGGACAGGGCCAAGAGACCCAGTACTTC,CSARGQGQGQETQYF
once,TRBD1,18,TRBJ1-2,TRBV7-8,TGTGCCAGCAGCTTACTATGGCGGGGACAGGGCCTAAACTATGGCTACACCTTC,CASSLLWRGQGLNYGYTF
-,-,14,TRBJ1-2,TRBV27,TGTGCCAGCAGTAGTGGGGGAGCTAACTATGGCTACACCTTC,CASSSGGANYGYTF
-,TRBD1,17,TRBJ2-1,TRBV11-2,TGTGCCAGCAGCTCGTTACAGGGGGGAGAATCCTACAATGAGCAGTTCTTC,CASSSLQGGESYNEQFF
-,-,13,TRBJ1-1,TRBV20-1,TGCAGTGCTAGAGTCCTAGGGGGGGCTGAAGCTTTCTTT,CSARVLGGAEAFF
-,-,17,TRBJ2-7,TRBV4-1,TGCGCCAGCAGCCAAGAATTGGGAACAGGGTTAAGCTACGAGCAGTACTTC,CASSQELGTGLSYEQYF
-,-,13,TRBJ2-4,TRBV28,TGTGCCAGCAGTATCGACCAGCGAGGCATTCAGTACTTC,CASSIDQRGIQYF
few,TRBD2,16,TRBJ2-5,TRBV7-7,TGTGCCAGCAGCCCGGGACTAGCGGGGCCTCAAGAGACCCAGTACTTC,CASSPGLAGPQETQYF
-,-,12,TRBJ2-4,TRBV20-1,TGCAGTGCTAGCGCAGGGTGGGACATTCAGTACTTC,CSASAGWDIQYF
few,-,13,TRBJ2-5,TRBV29-1,TGCAGCGTTGATAACCCGGGAGAGACGGGGGAGTACTTC,CSVDNPGETGEYF
-,TRBD2,16,TRBJ2-2,TRBV3-1,TGTGCCAGCAGCCAAGAGCTAGCGGGACGTAGGGGGGAGCTGTTTTTT,CASSQELAGRRGELFF
few,-,12,TRBJ2-3,TRBV10-1,TGCGCCAGCAGTGAATATACAGATACGCAGTATTTT,CASSEYTDTQYF